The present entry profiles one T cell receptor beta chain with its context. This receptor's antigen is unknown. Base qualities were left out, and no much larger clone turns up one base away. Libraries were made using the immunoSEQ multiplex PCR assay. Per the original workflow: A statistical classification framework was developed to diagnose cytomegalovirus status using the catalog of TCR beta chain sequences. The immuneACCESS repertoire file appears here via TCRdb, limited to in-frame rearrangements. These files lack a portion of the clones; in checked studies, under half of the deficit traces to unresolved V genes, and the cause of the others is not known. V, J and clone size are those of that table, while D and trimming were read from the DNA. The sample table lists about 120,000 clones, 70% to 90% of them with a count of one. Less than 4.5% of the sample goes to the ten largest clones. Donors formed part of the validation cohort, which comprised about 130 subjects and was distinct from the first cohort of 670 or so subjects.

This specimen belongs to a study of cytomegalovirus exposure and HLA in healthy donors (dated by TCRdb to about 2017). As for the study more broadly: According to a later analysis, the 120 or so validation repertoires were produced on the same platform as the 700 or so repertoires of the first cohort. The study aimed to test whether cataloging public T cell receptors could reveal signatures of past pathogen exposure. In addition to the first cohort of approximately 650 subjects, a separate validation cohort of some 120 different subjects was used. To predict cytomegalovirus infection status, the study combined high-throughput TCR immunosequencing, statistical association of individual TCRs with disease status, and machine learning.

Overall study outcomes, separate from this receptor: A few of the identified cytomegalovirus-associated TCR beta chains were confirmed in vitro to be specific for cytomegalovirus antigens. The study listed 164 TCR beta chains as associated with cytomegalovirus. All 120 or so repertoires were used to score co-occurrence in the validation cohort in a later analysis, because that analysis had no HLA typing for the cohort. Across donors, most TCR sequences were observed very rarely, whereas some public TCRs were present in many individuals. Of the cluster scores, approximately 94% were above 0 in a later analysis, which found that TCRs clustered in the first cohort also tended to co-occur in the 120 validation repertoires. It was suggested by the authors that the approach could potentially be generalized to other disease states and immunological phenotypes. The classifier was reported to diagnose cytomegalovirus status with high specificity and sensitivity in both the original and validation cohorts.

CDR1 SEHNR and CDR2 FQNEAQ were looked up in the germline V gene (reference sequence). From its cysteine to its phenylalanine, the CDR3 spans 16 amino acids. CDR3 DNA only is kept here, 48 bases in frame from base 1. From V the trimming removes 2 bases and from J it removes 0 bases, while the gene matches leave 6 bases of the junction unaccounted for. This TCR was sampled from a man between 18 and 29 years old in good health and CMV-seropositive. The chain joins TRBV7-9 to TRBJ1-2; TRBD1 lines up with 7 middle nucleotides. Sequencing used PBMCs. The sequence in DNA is TGTGCCAGCAGCTTATCCCTCCAGGGGGCTAACTATGGCTACACCTTC. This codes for CASSLSLQGANYGYTF.